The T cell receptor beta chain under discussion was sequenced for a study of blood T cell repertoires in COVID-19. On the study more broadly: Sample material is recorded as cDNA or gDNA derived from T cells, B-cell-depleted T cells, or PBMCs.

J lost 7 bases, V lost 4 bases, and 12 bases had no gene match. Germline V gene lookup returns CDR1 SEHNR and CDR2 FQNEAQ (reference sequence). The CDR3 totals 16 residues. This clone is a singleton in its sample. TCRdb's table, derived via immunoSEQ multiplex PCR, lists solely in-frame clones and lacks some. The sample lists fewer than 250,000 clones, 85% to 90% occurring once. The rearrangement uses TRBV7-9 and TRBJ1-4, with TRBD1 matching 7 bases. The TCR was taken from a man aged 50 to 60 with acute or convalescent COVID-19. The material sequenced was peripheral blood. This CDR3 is CASSSYSGGRLEKLFF. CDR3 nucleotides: TGTGCCAGCAGCTCTTACTCAGGGGGGCGCCTTGAAAAACTGTTTTTT.